This is a list of T cell receptor beta chains from one sample in a study of beta chain features in type 1 diabetes. TCRdb's table, derived via immunoSEQ multiplex PCR, lists solely in-frame clones and lacks some. The table shows roughly 610,000 clones, with less than 20% occurring only once. The sequencing input was naive CD4+ T cells from blood. The receptors come from a man younger than 30 in good health. CDR3s include the opening cysteine and the closing phenylalanine or tryptophan. Each record gives: V gene, J gene, clone size, D gene, CDR3 DNA, CDR3 protein. D genes are given only for firm matches. The listing skips clone size in some rows; elsewhere it reads once, few, many or a size class.

>TRBV2|TRBJ2-7|NA|NA
TGTGCCAGCAGTGGTTCAGGGCCGATCTACGAGCAGTACTTC
CASSGSGPIYEQYF
>TRBV7-9|TRBJ1-6|few|TRBD1
TGTGCCAGCAGCAGTGGGACAGGGGGGAATTCACCCCTCCACTTT
CASSSGTGGNSPLHF
>TRBV5-1|TRBJ2-2|few|TRBD1
TGCGCCAGCAGCTCCCAGGGGGATGGCACCGGGGAGCTGTTTTTT
CASSSQGDGTGELFF
>TRBV28|TRBJ2-3|NA|NA
TGTGCCAGCAGTTTCACGCTGAACACAGATACGCAGTATTTT
CASSFTLNTDTQYF
>TRBV21-1|TRBJ2-7|few|NA
TGTGCCAGCCTCTCCCCACCCCTACAGAATCCCTACGAGCAGTACTTC
CASLSPPLQNPYEQYF
>TRBV28|TRBJ1-1|few|NA
TGTGCCAGCAGTTTAGAGGGGCGGGCTTTCTTT
CASSLEGRAFF
>TRBV11-2|TRBJ2-7|few|TRBD2
TGTGCCAGCAGCTTGCAGACTAGCGGGAGGGCCCTTTGGGAGCAGTACTTC
CASSLQTSGRALWEQYF
>TRBV6-5|TRBJ2-4|NA|TRBD2
TGTGCCAGCATTAAGAGTGGGAGCGGGGACATTCAGTACTTC
CASIKSGSGDIQYF
>TRBV10-3|TRBJ2-7|NA|NA
TGTGCCATCATCAGCGGTGGCGAGCAGTACTTC
CAIISGGEQYF
>TRBV5-1|TRBJ2-1|NA|TRBD2
TGCGCCAGCAGCTTCTGGACTAGCAAATATGAGCAGTTCTTC
CASSFWTSKYEQFF
>TRBV9|TRBJ1-5|few|NA
TGTGCCAGCAGCGTAGAGCCGGGGGGGAATCAGCCCCAGCATTTT
CASSVEPGGNQPQHF
>TRBV6-4|TRBJ2-3|NA|TRBD2
TGTGCCAGCAGTTGGGGGGGAGTCCCCACAGATACGCAGTATTTT
CASSWGGVPTDTQYF
>TRBV6-6|TRBJ2-2|NA|NA
TGTGCCAGCAGTTTGGGGAACACCGGGGAGCTGTTTTTT
CASSLGNTGELFF
>TRBV19|TRBJ2-5|NA|TRBD2
TGTGCCAGTAGTATGGGGGGCAGCGGGAGTTTGGAGACCCAGTACTTC
CASSMGGSGSLETQYF
>TRBV29-1|TRBJ2-1|few|TRBD2
TGCAGCGTGAGGGAGGGGACCTGGCAGTTCTTC
CSVREGTWQFF
>TRBV9|TRBJ2-3|few|NA
TGTGCCAGCAGCGGCCGGCGCGCAGATACGCAGTATTTT
CASSGRRADTQYF
>TRBV9|TRBJ2-5|few|NA
TGTGCCAGCAGCGTAGCACTCCAAGAGACCCAGTACTTC
CASSVALQETQYF
>TRBV29-1|TRBJ1-3|NA|NA
TGCAGCGTTGAAGGCGCGGGAAACACCATATATTTT
CSVEGAGNTIYF
>TRBV6-1|TRBJ2-3|NA|NA
TGTGCCAGCATCGCTAGATACACAGATACGCAGTATTTT
CASIARYTDTQYF
>TRBV5-1|TRBJ1-1|few|NA
TGCGCCAGTGCGACAGTTATGAACACTGAAGCTTTCTTT
CASATVMNTEAFF
>TRBV5-4|TRBJ1-5|few|NA
TGTGCCAGCAGCTTGGCTCCGGGGAGCGGCAATCAGCCCCAGCATTTT
CASSLAPGSGNQPQHF
>TRBV19|TRBJ1-5|few|NA
TGTGCCAGTAGTATTCAAGGAGGGTTTGGGGAGCCCCAGCATTTT
CASSIQGGFGEPQHF
>TRBV7-3|TRBJ2-5|NA|NA
TGTGCCAGCAGCTTAACACAGGAAGAGACCCAGTACTTC
CASSLTQEETQYF
>TRBV7-8|TRBJ2-7|NA|NA
TGTGCCAGCAGCAAAGGCAGCTCCTACGAGCAGTACTTC
CASSKGSSYEQYF
>TRBV5-4|TRBJ2-1|few|TRBD2
TGTGCCAGCAGCCCTAGCGGGGGGCCTCACAATGAGCAGTTCTTC
CASSPSGGPHNEQFF
>TRBV6-6|TRBJ2-1|NA|NA
TGTGCCAGCAGTGGTGTTTCCCCCTACAATGAGCAGTTCTTC
CASSGVSPYNEQFF
>TRBV29-1|TRBJ2-5|NA|TRBD1
TGCAGCGTGGAGAGGGACAGGGGGCAGACCCAGTACTTC
CSVERDRGQTQYF
>TRBV28|TRBJ1-5|NA|NA
TGTGCCAGCAGGGGGACGGTGCAGAAGGATCAGCCCCAGCATTTT
CASRGTVQKDQPQHF
>TRBV9|TRBJ2-3|once|TRBD2
TGTGCCAGCAGCGCGATACCTAGCGGGAGAACGGTAGGAGATACGCAGTATTTT
CASSAIPSGRTVGDTQYF
>TRBV27|TRBJ2-3|NA|NA
TGTGCCAGCAGTTTATCGGGGCAGGGATGGAGAAAAACAGATACGCAGTATTTT
CASSLSGQGWRKTDTQYF
>TRBV9|TRBJ2-1|few|TRBD2
TGTGCCAGCAGCGTACCCTCTAGCGGTAGCTCCTACAATGAGCAGTTCTTC
CASSVPSSGSSYNEQFF
>TRBV5-6|TRBJ2-7|NA|NA
TGTGCCAGCAGCTTGGAAGCCTCCTACGAGCAGTACTTC
CASSLEASYEQYF
>TRBV6-1|TRBJ2-3|few|NA
TGTGCCAGCCAGAGAGTAGGCCTAGATACGCAGTATTTT
CASQRVGLDTQYF
>TRBV4-1|TRBJ1-4|few|NA
TGCGCCAGCAGCCAAGAAGGTTCACGGTCTAATGAAAAACTGTTTTTT
CASSQEGSRSNEKLFF
>TRBV9|TRBJ2-3|NA|NA
TGTGCCAGCAGCCCCCGTCATACAAGGAAAGATACGCAGTATTTT
CASSPRHTRKDTQYF
>TRBV25-1|TRBJ2-6|few|NA
TGTGCCAGCAGTGAAGGGGGCAGGGCTGGGGCCAACGTCCTGACTTTC
CASSEGGRAGANVLTF
>TRBV6-1|TRBJ1-2|NA|NA
TGTGCCAGCACCGCAGAGAGGCAATCCTATGGCTACACCTTC
CASTAERQSYGYTF
>TRBV7-2|TRBJ2-5|NA|TRBD2
TGTGCCAGCAGCAGAGGACTAGCGGTAGAGACCCAGTACTTC
CASSRGLAVETQYF
>TRBV10-3|TRBJ2-7|NA|TRBD2
TGTGCCATCAGAGATACTAGCGGGGGTCTCTACGAGCAGTACTTC
CAIRDTSGGLYEQYF
>TRBV27|TRBJ1-1|NA|NA
TGTGCCAGCAGTAATAAACGGAGTGAAGCTTTCTTT
CASSNKRSEAFF
>TRBV6-1|TRBJ2-5|few|NA
TGTGCCAGCAGTGAAAGGGAGTATCCAGAGACCCAGTACTTC
CASSEREYPETQYF